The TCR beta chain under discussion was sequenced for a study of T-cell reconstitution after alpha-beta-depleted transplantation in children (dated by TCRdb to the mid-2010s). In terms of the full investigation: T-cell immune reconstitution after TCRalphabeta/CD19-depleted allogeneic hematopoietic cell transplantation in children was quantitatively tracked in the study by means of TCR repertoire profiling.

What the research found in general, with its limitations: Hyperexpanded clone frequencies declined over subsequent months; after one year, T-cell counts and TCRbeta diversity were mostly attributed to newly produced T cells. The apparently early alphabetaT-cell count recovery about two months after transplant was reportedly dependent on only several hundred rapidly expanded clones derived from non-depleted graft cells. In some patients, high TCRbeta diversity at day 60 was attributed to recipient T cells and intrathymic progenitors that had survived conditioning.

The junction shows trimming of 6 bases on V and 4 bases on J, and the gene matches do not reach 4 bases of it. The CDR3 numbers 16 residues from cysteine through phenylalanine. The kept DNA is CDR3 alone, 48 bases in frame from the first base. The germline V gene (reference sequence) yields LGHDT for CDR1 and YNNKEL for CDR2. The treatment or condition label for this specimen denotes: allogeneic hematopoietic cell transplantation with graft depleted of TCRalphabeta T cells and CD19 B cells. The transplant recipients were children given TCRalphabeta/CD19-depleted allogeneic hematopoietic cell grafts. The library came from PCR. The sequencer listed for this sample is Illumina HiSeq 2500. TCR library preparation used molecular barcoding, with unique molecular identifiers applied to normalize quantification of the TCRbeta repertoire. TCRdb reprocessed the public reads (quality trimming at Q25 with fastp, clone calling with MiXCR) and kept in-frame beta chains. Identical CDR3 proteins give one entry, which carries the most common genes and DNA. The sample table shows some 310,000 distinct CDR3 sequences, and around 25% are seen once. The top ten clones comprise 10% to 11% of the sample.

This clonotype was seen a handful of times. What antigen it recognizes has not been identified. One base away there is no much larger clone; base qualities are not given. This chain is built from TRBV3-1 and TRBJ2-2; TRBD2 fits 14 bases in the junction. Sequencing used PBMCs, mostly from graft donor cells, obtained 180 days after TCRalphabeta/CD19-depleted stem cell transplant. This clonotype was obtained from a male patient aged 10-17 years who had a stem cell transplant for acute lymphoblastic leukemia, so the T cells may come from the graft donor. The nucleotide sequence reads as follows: TGTGCCAGCAGGACTAGCGGGAGGGCCGTCACCGGGGAGCTGTTTTTT. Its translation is CASRTSGRAVTGELFF.